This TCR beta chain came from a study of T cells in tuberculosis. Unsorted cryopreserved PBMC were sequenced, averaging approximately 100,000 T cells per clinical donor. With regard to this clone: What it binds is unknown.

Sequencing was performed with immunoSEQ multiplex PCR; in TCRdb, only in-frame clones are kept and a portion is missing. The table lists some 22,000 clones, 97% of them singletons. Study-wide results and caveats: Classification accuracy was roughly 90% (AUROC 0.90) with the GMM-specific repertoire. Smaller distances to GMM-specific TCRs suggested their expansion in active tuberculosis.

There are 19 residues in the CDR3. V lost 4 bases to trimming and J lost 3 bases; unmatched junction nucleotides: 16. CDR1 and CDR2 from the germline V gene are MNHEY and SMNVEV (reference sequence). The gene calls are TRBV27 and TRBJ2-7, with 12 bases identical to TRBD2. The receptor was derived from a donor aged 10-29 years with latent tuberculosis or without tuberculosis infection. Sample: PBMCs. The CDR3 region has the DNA TGTGCCAGCAGTTCACCGAAAAGGGCAGGGACTAGCGGGTACTACGAGCAGTACTTC. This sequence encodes CASSSPKRAGTSGYYEQYF.